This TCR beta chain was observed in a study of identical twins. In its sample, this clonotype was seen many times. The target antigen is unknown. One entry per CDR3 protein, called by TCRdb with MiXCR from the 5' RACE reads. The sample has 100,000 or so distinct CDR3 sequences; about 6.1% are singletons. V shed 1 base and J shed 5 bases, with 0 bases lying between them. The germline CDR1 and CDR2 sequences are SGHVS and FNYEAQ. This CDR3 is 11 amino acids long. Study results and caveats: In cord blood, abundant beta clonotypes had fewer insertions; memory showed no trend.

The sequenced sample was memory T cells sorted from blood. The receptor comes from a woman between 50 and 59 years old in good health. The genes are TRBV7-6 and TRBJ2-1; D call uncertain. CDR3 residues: CASSLDNEQFF. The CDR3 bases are TGTGCCAGCAGCTTAGACAATGAGCAGTTCTTC.